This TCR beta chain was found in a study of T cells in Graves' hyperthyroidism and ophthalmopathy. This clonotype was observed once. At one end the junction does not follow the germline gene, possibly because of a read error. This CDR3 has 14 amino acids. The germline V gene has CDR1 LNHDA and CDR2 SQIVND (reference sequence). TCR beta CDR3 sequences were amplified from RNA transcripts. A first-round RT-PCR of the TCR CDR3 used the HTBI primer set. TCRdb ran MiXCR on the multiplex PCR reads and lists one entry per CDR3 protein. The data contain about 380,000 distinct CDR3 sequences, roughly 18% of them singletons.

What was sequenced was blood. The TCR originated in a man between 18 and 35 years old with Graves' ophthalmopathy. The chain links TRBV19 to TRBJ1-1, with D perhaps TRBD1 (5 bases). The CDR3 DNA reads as TGTACCAGTAGTATGTCCGGGACGAACACTGAAGCTTTCTTT. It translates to CTSSMSGTNTEAFF.